This record concerns one T cell receptor beta chain sequence. The Seattle site enrolled patients during active infection and followed them longitudinally. The germline V gene has CDR1 LNHDA and CDR2 SQIVND (reference sequence). Trimming cost V 5 bases and J 4 bases; bases outside gene matches: 12. The CDR3 contains 17 residues. This record belongs to a study of blood T cell repertoires in COVID-19. Study-level background: COVID-19 samples, acute and convalescent, were from the United States, Italy and Spain. Nucleic acid was either cDNA or gDNA, and it came from T cells, B-cell-depleted T cells, or PBMCs.

Original methodology: Amplification with reference gene primers provided the estimates of nucleated cell counts. The table came from immunoSEQ multiplex PCR; TCRdb's copy has only in-frame clones and leaves some out. V, J and clone size derive from that table, while D and trimming were established from the DNA sequence. The profile shows 220,000 or so clones, more than 85% of them singletons. The sequencing input was peripheral blood. J is TRBJ2-2 and V is TRBV19; 8 nucleotides line up with TRBD2. The sequence was obtained from a man aged 55 to 70 with COVID-19, enrolled during active disease. The CDR3 DNA sequence: TGTGCCAGTAGTTGGGGTATCGGGGGGGCTGGCACCGGGGAGCTGTTTTTT. Protein: CASSWGIGGAGTGELFF.